Below are 21 T cell receptor beta chains sequenced from a single sample in a study of cytomegalovirus exposure and HLA in healthy donors. The PCR had 60 Vbeta and 13 Jbeta primers. Assay: immunoSEQ multiplex PCR; the TCRdb copy retains only in-frame clones and omits some. The sample lists about 160,000 clones; roughly 82% were seen once. The specimen sequenced was PBMCs. Receptors originate from a man aged 45-65 years in good health and CMV-seropositive.

The CDR3 DNA reads TGCGCCAGCAGCTTGGGGGACAGGGGGCGGGAGCAGTACTTC. This translates into CASSLGDRGREQYF. V is TRBV5-1 and J is TRBJ2-7; TRBD1 matches 12 bases. The junction had 2 bases not matched to a gene; V was cut back by 0 bases and J by 7 bases. Looked up from germline, CDR1 is SGHRS and CDR2 is YFSETQ. The length of the CDR3 is 14 residues. Full variable domain (missing parts from reference TRBV5-1 and TRBJ2-7): KAGVTQTPRYLIKTRGQQVTLSCSPISGHRSVSWYQQTPGQGLQFLFEYFSETQRNKGNFPGRFSGRQFSNSRSEMNVSTLELGDSALYLCASSLGDRGREQYFGPGTRLTVT.

The chain has TRBV7-9 and TRBJ1-2, with 10 positions matching TRBD1. V shed 3 bases and J 0 bases; nucleotides not matched to a gene: 4. There are 16 residues in the CDR3. Germline V gene lookup returns CDR1 SEHNR and CDR2 FQNEAQ (reference sequence). The CDR3 reads CASSFTGTGANYGYTF. DNA of the CDR3: TGTGCCAGCAGCTTTACCGGGACAGGGGCTAACTATGGCTACACCTTC.

The chain links TRBV6-6 to TRBJ2-7, with TRBD1 identical over 9 bases. The CDR3 is made up of 14 amino acids. The germline V gene has CDR1 MNHNY and CDR2 SVGAGI (reference sequence). V trimming: 5 bases; J trimming: 3 bases; junction bases outside the gene matches: 5. CDR3 sequence (DNA): TGTGCCAGCAGTCCGGGGACAGGGAACTACGAGCAGTACTTC. This gives the protein CASSPGTGNYEQYF.

Concerning this clone: The identical CDR3 is also encoded by other nucleotide sequences in the sample. The chain uses TRBV6-5 and TRBJ2-1, with a weak D call TRBD1 (6 bases). V gave up 2 bases and J gave up 10 bases, with 18 bases separating them. The CDR3 spans 15 residues. Germline V lookup: CDR1 MNHEY, CDR2 SVGAGI. The CDR3 bases are TGTGCCAGCAGTTACCAGGGGTACCCACTCAACGAGCAGTTCTTC. This encodes CASSYQGYPLNEQFF.

The rearrangement links TRBV13 to TRBJ2-1, with TRBD2 identical over 10 bases. The V gene's germline CDR1 is PRHDT and CDR2 FYEKMQ (reference sequence). V was clipped by 3 bases and J by 2 bases; unmatched bases: 4. CDR3 length: 16 residues. As DNA, the CDR3 is TGTGCCAGCAGCTTCCAGCTAGCGGGAGCCTACAATGAGCAGTTCTTC. Its translation: CASSFQLAGAYNEQFF.

Worth noting for this clone: The junction does not match germline at one end; this may be a read error. The rearrangement joins TRBV7-9 to TRBJ2-3; possibly TRBD2 for D (7 bases). CDR3 size: 16 residues. Looked up from germline, CDR1 is SEHNR and CDR2 is FQNEAQ (reference sequence). CDR3 in DNA: TGTTCCAGCAGCTTAGAAGGGGGGGGCCCCTTTTCGGTGCAGTATTTT. It codes for CSSSLEGGGPFSVQYF.

V usage is TRBV19 and J usage is TRBJ2-3, with TRBD2 matching over 12 bases. The CDR3 extends over 17 amino acids. The germline V gene encodes CDR1 LNHDA and CDR2 SQIVND (reference sequence). After removal of 7 bases from V and 0 bases from J, the junction contained 8 bases not matched to a gene. CDR3 protein: CASTMRLAGGSTDTQYF. The DNA for the CDR3 is TGTGCCAGTACCATGAGGCTAGCGGGGGGGAGCACAGATACGCAGTATTTT.

The chain is built from TRBV27 and TRBJ2-1; no clear D gene. CDR3 length equals 12 residues. Trimming removed 4 bases at V and 5 bases at J, with 6 bases between. In germline, CDR1 is MNHEY, CDR2 SMNVEV (reference sequence). The CDR3 DNA follows: TGTGCCAGCAGTTACCCAGACAATGAGCAGTTCTTC. Translation gives CASSYPDNEQFF.

The rearrangement joins TRBV5-6 to TRBJ2-7; no definite D call. The V gene's germline CDR1 is SGHDT and CDR2 YYEEEE. The V end lost 0 bases, the J end lost 6 bases, and 7 bases lay between the germline ends. The CDR3 extends over 12 amino acids. The DNA of the CDR3 is TGTGCCAGCAGCTTGGGACTGGGCGAGCAGTACTTC. Translating gives CASSLGLGEQYF.

The rearrangement links TRBV6-5 to TRBJ1-1; 7 nucleotides match TRBD1. Trimming removed 0 bases from V and 2 bases from J; junction bases left unmatched: 6. This CDR3 region has 16 residues. The germline V gene has CDR1 MNHEY and CDR2 SVGAGI. CDR3 in amino acids: CASSYSINRGNTEAFF. CDR3 DNA: TGTGCCAGCAGTTACTCGATAAACAGGGGAAACACTGAAGCTTTCTTT.

This chain joins TRBV10-3 and TRBJ2-5, with 7 nucleotides matching TRBD1. The CDR3 is 14 residues long. CDR1 ENHRY and CDR2 SYGVKD come from the germline V gene. V lost 9 bases and J lost 5; bases outside the gene matches: 12. For the CDR3, the DNA is TGTGCCATTTCGCTGGGACAGAGGGAGGAGACCCAGTACTTC. Its translation is CAISLGQREETQYF.

The gene calls are TRBV19 and TRBJ1-1, with a tentative D call TRBD1 (5 bases). This CDR3 comprises 15 residues. In germline, CDR1 is LNHDA, CDR2 SQIVND (reference sequence). Trimming left V 8 bases short and J 3 bases short, with 19 bases between. CDR3 sequence (DNA): TGTGCCAGTGCCGGGACCAACAGACTAGACACTGAAGCTTTCTTT. Its protein is CASAGTNRLDTEAFF.

This sequence joins TRBV15 and TRBJ1-5; perhaps TRBD1 as D (5 bases). Germline V gives CDR1 LNHNV, CDR2 YYDKDF (reference sequence). The CDR3 length is 15 residues. Trimming took 8 bases from V and 0 from J, leaving 14 bases between them. CDR3: CATAKGRYSNQPQHF. For the CDR3, the DNA is TGTGCCACCGCGAAGGGGCGCTATAGCAATCAGCCCCAGCATTTT.

The V gene is TRBV5-4, the J gene TRBJ2-4; 7 nucleotides agree with TRBD1. J was trimmed by 2 bases and V by 4 bases; bases with no gene match: 6. Germline CDR1 and CDR2: SGHNT and YYREEE (reference sequence). This CDR3 has 15 amino acids. The CDR3 DNA follows: TGTGCCAGCAGCCTTAACAGGGGAACCAAAAACATTCAGTACTTC. It yields the protein CASSLNRGTKNIQYF.

V is TRBV28 and J is TRBJ1-1, with TRBD1 as a possible D gene (5 bases). Trimming removed 0 bases from V and 1 base from J, with 6 bases in between. CDR3 length: 14 amino acids. Looked up from germline, CDR1 is MDHEN and CDR2 is SYDVKM. The CDR3 spells CASSLWGPNTEAFF. Written as DNA, the CDR3 is TGTGCCAGCAGTTTATGGGGGCCGAACACTGAAGCTTTCTTT. Together with reference TRBV28 and TRBJ1-1, the CDR3 gives the full variable domain: DVKVTQSSRYLVKRTGEKVFLECVQDMDHENMFWYRQDPGLGLRLIYFSYDVKMKEKGDIPEGYSVSREKKERFSLILESASTNQTSMYLCASSLWGPNTEAFFGQGTRLTVV.

The chain joins TRBV6-1 to TRBJ2-7; no clear D gene. Germline values: CDR1 MNHNS, CDR2 SASEGT. The ends were cut back, 5 bases at V and 2 bases at J, with 16 bases in the middle. The CDR3 spans 15 residues. CDR3 loop: CASSSLDGAAYEQYF. The CDR3, as DNA: TGTGCCAGCAGTTCGCTTGACGGAGCTGCCTACGAGCAGTACTTC.

The CDR3 region has the DNA TGTGCCATCAGGGGGACTAGCTCGAACACCGGGGAGCTGTTTTTT. Protein product: CAIRGTSSNTGELFF. V is TRBV10-3 and J is TRBJ2-2; 9 nucleotides match TRBD2. Losses at the gene ends were 6 bases for V and 0 bases for J; bases not matched to a gene: 2. Germline CDR1 is ENHRY and CDR2 is SYGVKD. The CDR3 length is 15 residues.

The chain combines TRBV29-1 with TRBJ2-1; 8 bases are a match to TRBD1. CDR1 SQVTM and CDR2 ANQGSEA come from the germline V gene. The CDR3 runs 14 residues. V shed 4 bases, J shed 4 bases, and the junction held 6 bases outside the gene matches. DNA of the CDR3: TGCAGCGTTGGGGACAGGCGCGCATACAATGAGCAGTTCTTC. Translating gives CSVGDRRAYNEQFF.

In its sample, this clone was seen once. V is TRBV7-9 and J is TRBJ1-1; D is unclear. Germline CDR1 and CDR2: SEHNR and FQNEAQ (reference sequence). The CDR3 consists of 14 residues. V was cut by 3 bases and J by 8 bases, with 16 bases left in between. CDR3 bases: TGTGCCAGCAGCTTGGGAGCGGCAGGAATCGAAGCTTTCTTT. It yields the protein CASSLGAAGIEAFF.

The V gene is TRBV18, the J gene TRBJ1-1; D is perhaps TRBD1 (5 bases). There are 14 residues in the CDR3. Per the germline V gene, CDR1 is KGHSH and CDR2 is LQKENI. V was clipped by 3 bases and J by 5 bases, with 13 bases between them. The DNA of the CDR3 is TGTGCCAGCTCACCGGGCCAGGGATGGACTGAAGCTTTCTTT. Amino acids: CASSPGQGWTEAFF. The full variable domain, with the rest looked up from reference TRBV18 and TRBJ1-1, is NAGVMQNPRHLVRRRGQEARLRCSPMKGHSHVYWYRQLPEEGLKFMVYLQKENIIDESGMPKERFSAEFPKEGPSILRIQQVVRGDSAAYFCASSPGQGWTEAFFGQGTRLTVV.

The CDR3 sequence is CATGQSDNSPLHF. The DNA for the CDR3 is TGTGCCACCGGACAATCCGATAATTCACCCCTCCACTTT. The chain links TRBV2 to TRBJ1-6, with D tentatively TRBD1 (5 bases). Germline values: CDR1 SNHLY, CDR2 FYNNEI. The CDR3 sequence is 13 residues long. V dropped 10 bases and J dropped 5 bases, with 12 bases sitting between them.